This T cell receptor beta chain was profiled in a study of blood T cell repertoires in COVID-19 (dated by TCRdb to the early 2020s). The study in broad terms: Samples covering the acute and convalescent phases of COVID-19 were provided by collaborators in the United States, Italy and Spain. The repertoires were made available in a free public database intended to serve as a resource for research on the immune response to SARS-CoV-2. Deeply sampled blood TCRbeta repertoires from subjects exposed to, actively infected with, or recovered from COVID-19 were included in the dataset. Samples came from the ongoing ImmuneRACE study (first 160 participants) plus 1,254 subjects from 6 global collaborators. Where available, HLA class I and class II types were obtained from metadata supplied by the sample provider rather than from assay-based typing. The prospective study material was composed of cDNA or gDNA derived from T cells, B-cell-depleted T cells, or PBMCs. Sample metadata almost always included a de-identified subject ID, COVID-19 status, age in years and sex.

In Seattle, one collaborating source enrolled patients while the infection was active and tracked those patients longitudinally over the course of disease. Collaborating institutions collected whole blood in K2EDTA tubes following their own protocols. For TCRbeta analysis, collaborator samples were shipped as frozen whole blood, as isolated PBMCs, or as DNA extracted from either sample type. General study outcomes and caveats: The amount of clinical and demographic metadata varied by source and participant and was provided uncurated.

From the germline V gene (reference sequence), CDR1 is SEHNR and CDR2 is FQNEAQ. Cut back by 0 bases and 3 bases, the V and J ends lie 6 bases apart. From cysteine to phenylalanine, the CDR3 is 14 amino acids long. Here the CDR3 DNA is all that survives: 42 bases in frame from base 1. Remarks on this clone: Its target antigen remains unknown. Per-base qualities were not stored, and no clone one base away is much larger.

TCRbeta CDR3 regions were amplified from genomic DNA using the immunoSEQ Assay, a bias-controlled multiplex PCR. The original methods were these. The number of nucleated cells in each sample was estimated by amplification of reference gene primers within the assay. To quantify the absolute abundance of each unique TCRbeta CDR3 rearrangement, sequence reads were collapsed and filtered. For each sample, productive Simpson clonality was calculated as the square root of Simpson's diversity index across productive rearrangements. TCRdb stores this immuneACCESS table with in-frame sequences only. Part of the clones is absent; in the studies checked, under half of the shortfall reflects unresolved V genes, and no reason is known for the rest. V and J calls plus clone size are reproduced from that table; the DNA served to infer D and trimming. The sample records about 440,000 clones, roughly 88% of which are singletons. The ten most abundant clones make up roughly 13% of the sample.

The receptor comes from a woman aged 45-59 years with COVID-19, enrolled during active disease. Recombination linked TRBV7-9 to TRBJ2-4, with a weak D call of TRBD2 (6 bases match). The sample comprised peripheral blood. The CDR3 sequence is CASSLAGGKNIQYF. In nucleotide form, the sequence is TGTGCCAGCAGCTTAGCGGGGGGCAAAAACATTCAGTACTTC.